This is a list of T cell receptor beta chains from one sample in a study of neurological immune-mediated disorders. MiXCR, applied by TCRdb to the 5' RACE reads, yields one record per CDR3 protein. Of around 60,000 distinct CDR3 sequences detected, approximately 3.1% appear once; the ten largest clones hold approximately 7%. The sample consisted of PBMCs. The receptors shown here come from a woman aged 60-75 years with multiple sclerosis. Both conserved end residues are part of each CDR3. The D gene is left open where the match is weak. Rows give clone size only sometimes, using once, few, many, or a class for an expanded clone.

j_call d_call v_call clone_size cdr3_nt cdr3_aa
TRBJ2-1 TRBD1 TRBV10-3 many TGTGCCATCAGCGAGGACAGGGTTCGGCAGTTCTTC CAISEDRVRQFF
TRBJ2-7 TRBD2 TRBV28 many TGTGCCACCAGCTCGGGACTAGATGGCGAGCAGTACTTC CATSSGLDGEQYF
TRBJ2-5 TRBD2 TRBV5-1 many TGCGCCAGCTTGGGGGGGGAACAAGAGACCCAGTACTTC CASLGGEQETQYF
TRBJ2-2 NA TRBV20-1 many TGCAGTGCTAGGACTCCCGGGATGTACACCGGGGAGCTGTTTTTT CSARTPGMYTGELFF
TRBJ1-1 NA TRBV4-1 many TGCGCCAGCAGCCGACCTCGGTCGAACACTGAAGCTTTCTTT CASSRPRSNTEAFF
TRBJ2-5 NA TRBV15 many TGTGCCACCAGCAGAAGCCGGGATTTAATTGAGACCCAGTACTTC CATSRSRDLIETQYF
TRBJ2-3 TRBD2 TRBV12-3/TRBV12-4 many TGTGCCAGCAGTTTTACGGGGGGGTCCATGGATACGCAGTATTTT CASSFTGGSMDTQYF
TRBJ2-7 NA TRBV12-3/TRBV12-4 many TGTGCCAGCAGTTTAATCCTGTCCAACGAGCAGTACTTC CASSLILSNEQYF
TRBJ2-3 TRBD2 TRBV20-1 many TGCAGTGCGCCGCAGCGGGGGGGCACAGATACGCAGTATTTT CSAPQRGGTDTQYF
TRBJ2-7 NA TRBV20-1 many TGCAGTGCTAGAGCCCCGGGAGCCGGCATCTACGAGCAGTACTTC CSARAPGAGIYEQYF
TRBJ2-1 TRBD2 TRBV6-2/TRBV6-3 few TGTGCCAGCAGCCGAGCTAGCGGGAGGGCTTACAATGAGCAGTTCTTC CASSRASGRAYNEQFF
TRBJ2-3 NA TRBV10-2 many TGCGCCAGCAGTGAGGTAGCGCCCACAGATACGCAGTATTTT CASSEVAPTDTQYF
TRBJ1-1 NA TRBV7-9 many TGTGCCAGCAGCTTAGAAACTGCGAACACTGAAGCTTTCTTT CASSLETANTEAFF
TRBJ2-1 TRBD2 TRBV5-1 many TGCGCCAGCAGCTTCGTAACCTGGACTAGCGGAGGGGACAATGAGCAGTTCTTC CASSFVTWTSGGDNEQFF
TRBJ2-7 TRBD2 TRBV20-1 many TGCAGTGCAAGTTCGAAACCCGGGACTAGCGGAAACGAGCAGTACTTC CSASSKPGTSGNEQYF
TRBJ2-2 NA TRBV10-3 many TGTGCCATCAGTGAGTCACGGGCGCCGCCCGGGGAGCTGTTTTTT CAISESRAPPGELFF
TRBJ2-1 TRBD1 TRBV12-3/TRBV12-4 many TGTGCCAGCAGAGGGGGACAGGGACAGCACAATGAGCAGTTCTTC CASRGGQGQHNEQFF
TRBJ2-4 NA TRBV12-3/TRBV12-4 many TGTGCCAGCAGTTTAACGGCATGGGCCAAAAACATTCAGTACTTC CASSLTAWAKNIQYF
TRBJ2-5 TRBD2 TRBV24-1 many TGTGCCACCAGTGATTTGAAGGCGTCTAGCGGGAGGCCCTACCAAGAGACCCAGTACTTC CATSDLKASSGRPYQETQYF
TRBJ2-7 NA TRBV5-1 NA TGCGCCAGCAGCTTCACCAGGGCCAGCGAGCAGTACTTC CASSFTRASEQYF
TRBJ2-7 NA TRBV10-3 many TGTGCCACCGGGGAAAGGGAAGTTGACGAGCAGTACTTC CATGEREVDEQYF
TRBJ2-7 NA TRBV5-1 many TGCGCCAGCAGCTGGGACCGCAGCTACGAGCAGTACTTC CASSWDRSYEQYF
TRBJ1-5 NA TRBV6-2/TRBV6-3 many TGTGCCAGCAGTTTGGATACCTATCAGCCCCAGCATTTT CASSLDTYQPQHF
TRBJ1-5 NA TRBV15 many TGTGCCACCAGCAGAGACCTACAGCCCCAGCATTTT CATSRDLQPQHF
TRBJ2-5 NA TRBV11-2 many TGTGCCAGCAGCTTAATCCAACAAGAGACCCAGTACTTC CASSLIQQETQYF
TRBJ2-1 TRBD2 TRBV5-1 many TGCGCCAGCAGCTTGACTAGCGGGTCCTACAATGAGCAGTTCTTC CASSLTSGSYNEQFF
TRBJ2-2 TRBD2 TRBV3-1 many TGTGCCAGCAGCCCTACCGGGCCAGGAATCAGCGGGAGGATCGGCGGGGAGCTGTTTTTT CASSPTGPGISGRIGGELFF
TRBJ2-1 TRBD2 TRBV27 many TGTGCCAGCAGTTTATATGTACTAGCGGGAGATGAGCAGTTCTTC CASSLYVLAGDEQFF
TRBJ2-1 NA TRBV5-1 many TGCGCCAGCAGCTTGGTGCCAGGGTCTAATGAGCAGTTCTTC CASSLVPGSNEQFF
TRBJ2-7 NA TRBV9 many TGTGCCAGCAGCTTTGGCCAGGGGGGAGCCTACGAGCAGTACTTC CASSFGQGGAYEQYF
TRBJ2-1 TRBD2 TRBV12-3/TRBV12-4 many TGTGCCAGCAGTCCGGGACTAGCGGGAATAACCCTGGGGAATGAGCAGTTCTTC CASSPGLAGITLGNEQFF
TRBJ1-1 NA TRBV7-2 many TGTGCCAGCAGCTTAGCGGGGGGGAGCACTGAAGCTTTCTTT CASSLAGGSTEAFF
TRBJ2-5 NA TRBV7-2 many TGTGCCAGCAGCCCAAAGCGACTAGGGGAGACCCAGTACTTC CASSPKRLGETQYF
TRBJ2-5 NA TRBV18 many TGTGCCAGCTCACCAAAGGAACTAGAGACCCAGTACTTC CASSPKELETQYF
TRBJ2-5 NA TRBV3-1 many TGTGCCAGCAGCCCCAGACGGGGAACGTTCCAAGAGACCCAGTACTTC CASSPRRGTFQETQYF
TRBJ2-7 NA TRBV5-1 many TGCGCCAGCAGCTTGGGGACAGACCTCTCCTACGAGCAGTACTTC CASSLGTDLSYEQYF
TRBJ2-3 TRBD2 TRBV5-1 many TGCGCCAGCAGCTTGGCGGGGACTAGCGGGGGGCCAACTAGCACAGATACGCAGTATTTT CASSLAGTSGGPTSTDTQYF
TRBJ2-5 NA TRBV20-1 many TGCAGTGCGGTCAGGGGTGGCTCGGGGACCCAGTACTTC CSAVRGGSGTQYF
TRBJ1-6 TRBD1 TRBV20-1 many TGCAGTGCTAACAACCGGGACAGGGGAATTATGGTGCGGTCACCCCTCCACTTT CSANNRDRGIMVRSPLHF
TRBJ1-6 TRBD1 TRBV28 many TGTGCCAGCAGTTTCTCGGGACAGGGAATAAGATCACCCCTCCACTTT CASSFSGQGIRSPLHF
TRBJ2-7 TRBD2 TRBV4-1 many TGCGCCAGCAGGCGACTAGCGGGGGACAATTTCAACGAGCAGTACTTC CASRRLAGDNFNEQYF
TRBJ2-2 TRBD1 TRBV6-6 many TGTGCCAGCAGTTATTCCCGGGACAGCACGAACACCGGGGAGCTGTTTTTT CASSYSRDSTNTGELFF
TRBJ2-3 TRBD2 TRBV20-1 many TGCAGTGCTAGTAAAAGCGGGAGCGGGGATACGCAGTATTTT CSASKSGSGDTQYF
TRBJ1-4 NA TRBV5-1 many TGCGCCAGCAGCTTGGTGTCAGGGGACCCCAAGTTGGAAAAACTGTTTTTT CASSLVSGDPKLEKLFF
TRBJ2-7 NA TRBV11-2 many TGTGCCAGCAGCCGTGGACGGCGATTTAGCTCCTACGAGCAGTACTTC CASSRGRRFSSYEQYF
TRBJ1-5 TRBD1 TRBV5-1 many TGCGCCAGCAGCTCGGGGACAGGGGGCAGTCAGCCCCAGCATTTT CASSSGTGGSQPQHF
TRBJ2-7 NA TRBV5-1 many TGCGCCAGCAGCTTGGTAAGGGGTTCGGGGAGCGAGCAGTACTTC CASSLVRGSGSEQYF
TRBJ2-3 NA TRBV20-1 many TGCAGTGCTGGGAGCCGGGGGGCTCCGGGGGATACGCAGTATTTT CSAGSRGAPGDTQYF
TRBJ1-5 NA TRBV18 few TGTGCCAGCCAAGGAGGGTATCGGCAGCCCCAGCATTTT CASQGGYRQPQHF
TRBJ2-5 NA TRBV27 many TGTGCCAGCAGCCGGTTGGGGGCCGGAGAGACCCAGTACTTC CASSRLGAGETQYF
TRBJ2-7 TRBD1 TRBV19 many TGTGCCAGTAGTCCGGACAGGGAAACCTACGAGCAGTACTTC CASSPDRETYEQYF
TRBJ2-1 NA TRBV7-9 many TGTGCCAGCAGCTTAGTTGTCAGGACAAATGAGCAGTTCTTC CASSLVVRTNEQFF
TRBJ2-1 TRBD2 TRBV6-5 many TGTGCCAGCAGACCCGGACTAGCGTACTACAATGAGCAGTTCTTC CASRPGLAYYNEQFF